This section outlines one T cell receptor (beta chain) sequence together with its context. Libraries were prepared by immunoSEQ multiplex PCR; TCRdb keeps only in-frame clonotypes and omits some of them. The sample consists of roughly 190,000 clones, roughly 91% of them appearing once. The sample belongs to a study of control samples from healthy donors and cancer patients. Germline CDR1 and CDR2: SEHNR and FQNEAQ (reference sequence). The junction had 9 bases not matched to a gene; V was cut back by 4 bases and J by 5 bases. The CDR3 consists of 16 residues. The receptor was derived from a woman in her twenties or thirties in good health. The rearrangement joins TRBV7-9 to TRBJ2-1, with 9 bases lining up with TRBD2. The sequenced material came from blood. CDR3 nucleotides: TGTGCCAGCAGCTCGAGGTGGGGCGGGAGGGACAATGAGCAGTTCTTC. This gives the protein CASSSRWGGRDNEQFF.